The 14 T cell receptor beta chains below all came from one sample that was sequenced in a study of blood T cell repertoires in COVID-19. TCRdb's copy holds only in-frame clones and misses some; the assay was immunoSEQ multiplex PCR. The sample includes 120,000 to 150,000 clones, 87% of them seen just once. The sample consisted of peripheral blood. These receptors all stem from a man aged 50 or older who had recovered from COVID-19.

In its sample, this clone was seen once. The CDR3 protein is CASSVEGRRSTDTQYF. DNA for the CDR3: TGTGCCAGCAGCGTAGAAGGCAGGAGGAGCACAGATACGCAGTATTTT. This chain joins TRBV9 and TRBJ2-3, with a weak D call TRBD2 (5 bases). V was cut by 0 bases and J by 0 bases, with 11 bases left in between. CDR3 length equals 16 residues. The germline CDR1 and CDR2 sequences are SGDLS and YYNGEE.

This clone was counted between two and nine times. The chain carries TRBV21-1 and TRBJ2-3; TRBD2, as called in the table, went unchecked against the DNA. TRBV21-1 corresponds to a pseudogene. This CDR3 comprises 15 residues. The CDR3 loop is CASSKSERRTDTQYF. In DNA, the CDR3 is TGTGCCAGCAGCAAGTCTGAGCGGCGCACAGATACGCAGTATTTT.

This clone was counted only a few times. The chain employs TRBV6-5 and TRBJ1-6; possibly TRBD1 for D (5 bases). Germline V gene lookup returns CDR1 MNHEY and CDR2 SVGAGI. This CDR3 has 13 residues. V was trimmed by 3 bases and J by 10 bases, leaving 10 bases between them. The CDR3 DNA sequence: TGTGCCAGCAGTTATAAGACAGAATCACCCCTCCACTTT. Translating gives CASSYKTESPLHF.

This clone appeared once. The chain joins TRBV2 to TRBJ2-6; no firm D call. V dropped 7 bases and J dropped 1 base, with 8 bases sitting between them. CDR3 size: 14 residues. Germline V gives CDR1 SNHLY, CDR2 FYNNEI. The CDR3 DNA reads TGTGCCAGCAAAGGAGAATCTGGGGCCAACGTCCTGACTTTC. Its protein product is CASKGESGANVLTF.

The chain is built from TRBV4-3 and TRBJ1-1; TRBD1 agrees at 7 bases. There are 16 residues in the CDR3. With V trimmed by 2 bases and J by 4 bases, 10 bases remained unmatched. CDR1 LGHNA and CDR2 YSLEER come from the germline V gene. The CDR3 DNA reads TGCGCCAGCAGCCAAAGCAGACAGGGATTAAGCACTGAAGCTTTCTTT. It codes for CASSQSRQGLSTEAFF.

This chain joins TRBV5-1 and TRBJ1-1; D call uncertain. Trimming left V 1 base short and J 1 base short, with 11 bases between. CDR3 length equals 15 residues. Germline CDR1 SGHRS, CDR2 YFSETQ. The CDR3 bases are TGCGCCAGCAGCTTGCCCTATGAGGAGAACACTGAAGCTTTCTTT. It translates to CASSLPYEENTEAFF. Full variable domain (outside the CDR3, taken from reference TRBV5-1 and TRBJ1-1): KAGVTQTPRYLIKTRGQQVTLSCSPISGHRSVSWYQQTPGQGLQFLFEYFSETQRNKGNFPGRFSGRQFSNSRSEMNVSTLELGDSALYLCASSLPYEENTEAFFGQGTRLTVV.

This chain connects TRBV9 to TRBJ2-3, with 7 bases identical to TRBD1. V lost 0 bases, J lost 1 base, and 2 bases stayed unmatched. The germline V gene encodes CDR1 SGDLS and CDR2 YYNGEE. The CDR3 length is 15 residues. The DNA for the CDR3 is TGTGCCAGCAGCGTAGCAGGGGGAGGCACAGATACGCAGTATTTT. Translating gives CASSVAGGGTDTQYF.

This clone was detected only a few times. The chain carries TRBV14 and TRBJ1-4; D is ambiguous. There are 15 residues in the CDR3. Germline V gene data show CDR1 as SGHDN and CDR2 as FVKESK. V lost 1 base, J lost 8 bases, and 14 bases lay in between. The CDR3 DNA follows: TGTGCCAGCAGCCAAGCCCGCGACATTGAGGAAAAACTGTTTTTT. Translation gives CASSQARDIEEKLFF.

The chain recombines TRBV7-6 with TRBJ1-5, with TRBD1 matching 10 bases. This CDR3 comprises 15 residues. Trimming removed 4 bases from V and 4 bases from J; junction bases left unmatched: 4. Germline CDR1 reads SGHVS; CDR2 reads FNYEAQ. The CDR3 loop is CASSSGQGGNQPQHF. The CDR3 DNA is TGTGCCAGCAGCTCTGGACAGGGGGGGAATCAGCCCCAGCATTTT. Full variable domain (remainder filled in from reference TRBV7-6 and TRBJ1-5): GAGVSQSPRYKVTKRGQDVALRCDPISGHVSLYWYRQALGQGPEFLTYFNYEAQQDKSGLPNDRFSAERPEGSISTLTIQRTEQRDSAMYRCASSSGQGGNQPQHFGDGTRLSIL.

The rearrangement uses TRBV5-6 and TRBJ1-5, with 8 bases identical to TRBD1. Germline assignment: CDR1 SGHDT and CDR2 YYEEEE. This CDR3 spans 16 amino acids. V lost 2 bases and J lost 5; bases outside the gene matches: 9. The CDR3 here is CASSLYQGALYQPQHF. CDR3 bases: TGTGCCAGCAGCTTATACCAGGGGGCCCTCTATCAGCCCCAGCATTTT.

The rearrangement links TRBV19 to TRBJ2-1; 11 bases match TRBD2. The CDR3 is 15 residues long. The germline V gene has CDR1 LNHDA and CDR2 SQIVND (reference sequence). The V segment lost 1 base and the J segment 4 bases; nucleotides outside the gene matches: 0. The CDR3 region is CASSIGLAGYNEQFF. In DNA, the CDR3 is TGTGCCAGTAGTATAGGACTAGCGGGATACAATGAGCAGTTCTTC.

The V gene is TRBV6-5, the J gene TRBJ2-5; possible D gene TRBD1, 5 bases. Trimming removed 6 bases at V and 5 bases at J, with 16 bases between. There are 14 residues in the CDR3. The V gene's germline CDR1 is MNHEY and CDR2 SVGAGI. In nucleotides, the CDR3 is TGTGCCAGCAGGGCAATCAGGGAAGCGGAGACCCAGTACTTC. The encoded protein is CASRAIREAETQYF.

The rearrangement uses TRBV28 and TRBJ1-1; 7 nucleotides match TRBD1. The CDR3 length is 13 residues. Germline CDR1 is MDHEN and CDR2 is SYDVKM. Losses at the gene ends were 6 bases for V and 8 bases for J; bases not matched to a gene: 9. The CDR3 loop reads CASRPTGIAEAFF. CDR3 sequence (DNA): TGTGCCAGCAGACCGACAGGGATCGCGGAAGCTTTCTTT.

Written as DNA, the CDR3 is TGTGCCAGCAGCTTCAGAGCGGGGGAAGGCACAGATACGCAGTATTTT. This codes for CASSFRAGEGTDTQYF. The rearrangement uses TRBV11-2 and TRBJ2-3, with TRBD2 identical over 8 bases. The V and J ends lost 3 bases and 1 base, in that order; junction bases with no gene match: 6. The germline V gene has CDR1 SGHAT and CDR2 FQNNGV. This CDR3 region has 16 residues.